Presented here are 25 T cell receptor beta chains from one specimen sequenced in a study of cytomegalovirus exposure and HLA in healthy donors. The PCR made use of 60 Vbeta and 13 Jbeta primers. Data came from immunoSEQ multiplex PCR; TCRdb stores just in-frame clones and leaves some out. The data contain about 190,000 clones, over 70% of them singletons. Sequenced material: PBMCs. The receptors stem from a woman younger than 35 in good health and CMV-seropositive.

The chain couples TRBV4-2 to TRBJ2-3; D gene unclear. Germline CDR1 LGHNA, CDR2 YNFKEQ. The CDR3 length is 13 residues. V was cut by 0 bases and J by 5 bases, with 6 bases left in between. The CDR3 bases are TGTGCCAGCAGCCAAGATAGTATAGATACGCAGTATTTT. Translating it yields CASSQDSIDTQYF.

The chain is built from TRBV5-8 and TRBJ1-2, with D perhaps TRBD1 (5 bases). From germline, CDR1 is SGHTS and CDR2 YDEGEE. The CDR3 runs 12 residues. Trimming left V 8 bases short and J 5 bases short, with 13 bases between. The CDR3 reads CASLRGNYGYTF. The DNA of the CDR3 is TGTGCCAGTCTTCGGGGGAATTATGGCTACACCTTC.

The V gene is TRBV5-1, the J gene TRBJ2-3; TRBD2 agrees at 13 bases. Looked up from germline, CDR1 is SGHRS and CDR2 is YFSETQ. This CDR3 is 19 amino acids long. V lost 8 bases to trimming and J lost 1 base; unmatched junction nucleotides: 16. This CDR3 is CASCPTSGGHSGRTDTQYF. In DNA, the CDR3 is TGCGCCAGTTGCCCGACTAGCGGGGGGCATTCGGGTCGCACAGATACGCAGTATTTT.

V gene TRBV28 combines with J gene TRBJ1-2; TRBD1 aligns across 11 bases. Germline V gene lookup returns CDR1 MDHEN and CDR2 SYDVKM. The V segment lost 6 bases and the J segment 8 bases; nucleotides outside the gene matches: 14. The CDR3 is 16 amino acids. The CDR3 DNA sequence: TGTGCCAGCAGAACCCTCGGGACAGGGGGATTAGGGGGCTACACCTTC. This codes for CASRTLGTGGLGGYTF.

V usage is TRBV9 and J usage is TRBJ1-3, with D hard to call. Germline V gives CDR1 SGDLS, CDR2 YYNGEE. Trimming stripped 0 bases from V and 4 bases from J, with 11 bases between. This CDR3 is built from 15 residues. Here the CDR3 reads CASSVAPLAGNTIYF. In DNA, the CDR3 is TGTGCCAGCAGCGTAGCGCCTTTGGCCGGAAACACCATATATTTT.

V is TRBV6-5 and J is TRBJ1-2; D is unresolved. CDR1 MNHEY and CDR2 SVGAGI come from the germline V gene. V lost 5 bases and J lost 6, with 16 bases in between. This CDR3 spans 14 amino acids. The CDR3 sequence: CASSQRAPYHGYTF. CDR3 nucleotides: TGTGCCAGCAGTCAGCGGGCCCCCTACCATGGCTACACCTTC.

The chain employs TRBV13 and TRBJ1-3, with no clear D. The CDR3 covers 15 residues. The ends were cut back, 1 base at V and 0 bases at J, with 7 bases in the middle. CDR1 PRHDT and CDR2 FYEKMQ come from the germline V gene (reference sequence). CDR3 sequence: CASSLERGSGNTIYF. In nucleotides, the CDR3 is TGTGCCAGCAGCTTAGAGCGGGGCTCTGGAAACACCATATATTTT. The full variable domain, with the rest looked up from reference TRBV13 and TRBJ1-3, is AAGVIQSPRHLIKEKRETATLKCYPIPRHDTVYWYQQGPGQDPQFLISFYEKMQSDKGSIPDRFSAQQFSDYHSELNMSSLELGDSALYFCASSLERGSGNTIYFGEGSWLTVV.

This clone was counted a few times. In nucleotides, the CDR3 is TGTGCCAGCAGCGCCGGGGGGGCTCCCTACGAGCAGTACTTC. Translating it yields CASSAGGAPYEQYF. The V gene is TRBV9, the J gene TRBJ2-7; TRBD2 matches at 8 bases. The CDR3 is made up of 14 amino acids. The J segment lost 2 bases and the V segment lost 3 bases, leaving 4 bases of the junction unmatched. Germline values: CDR1 SGDLS, CDR2 YYNGEE.

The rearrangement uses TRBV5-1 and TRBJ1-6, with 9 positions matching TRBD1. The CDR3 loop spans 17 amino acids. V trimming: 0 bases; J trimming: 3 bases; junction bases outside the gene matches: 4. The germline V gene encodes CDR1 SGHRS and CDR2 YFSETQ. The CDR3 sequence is CASSLDAGQGYNSPLHF. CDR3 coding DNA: TGCGCCAGCAGCTTGGATGCGGGACAGGGCTATAATTCACCCCTCCACTTT.

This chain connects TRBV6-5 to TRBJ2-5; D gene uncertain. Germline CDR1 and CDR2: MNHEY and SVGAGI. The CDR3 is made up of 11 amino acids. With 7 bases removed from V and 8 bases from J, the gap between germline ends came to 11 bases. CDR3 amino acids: CASKNYGTQYF. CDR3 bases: TGTGCCAGCAAAAACTATGGAACCCAGTACTTC.

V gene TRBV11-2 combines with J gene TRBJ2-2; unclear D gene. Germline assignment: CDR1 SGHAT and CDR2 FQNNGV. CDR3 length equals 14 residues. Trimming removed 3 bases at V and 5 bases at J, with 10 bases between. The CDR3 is CASSFQAWTGELFF. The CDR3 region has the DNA TGTGCCAGCAGCTTCCAGGCCTGGACCGGGGAGCTGTTTTTT.

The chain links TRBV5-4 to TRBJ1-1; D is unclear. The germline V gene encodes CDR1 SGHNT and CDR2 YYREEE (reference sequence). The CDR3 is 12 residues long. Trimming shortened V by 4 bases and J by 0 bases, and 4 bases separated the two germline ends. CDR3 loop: CASSIMNTEAFF. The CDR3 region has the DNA TGTGCCAGCAGCATCATGAACACTGAAGCTTTCTTT.

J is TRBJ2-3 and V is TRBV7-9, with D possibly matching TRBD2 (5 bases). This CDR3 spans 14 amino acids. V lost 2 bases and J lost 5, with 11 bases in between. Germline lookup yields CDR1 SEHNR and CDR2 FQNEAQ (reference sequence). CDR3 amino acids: CASSLLGRGDTQYF. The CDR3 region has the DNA TGTGCCAGCAGCTTACTAGGACGGGGAGATACGCAGTATTTT.

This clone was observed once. Here the CDR3 DNA reads TGTGCCAGCAGAAGGACAGGGTGGGGTACAGATACGCAGTATTTT. It specifies CASRRTGWGTDTQYF. The chain combines TRBV6-1 with TRBJ2-3; TRBD1 agrees at 8 bases. The CDR3 length is 15 residues. CDR1 and CDR2 (germline): MNHNS, SASEGT. The V and J ends lost 6 bases and 3 bases, in that order; junction bases with no gene match: 8.

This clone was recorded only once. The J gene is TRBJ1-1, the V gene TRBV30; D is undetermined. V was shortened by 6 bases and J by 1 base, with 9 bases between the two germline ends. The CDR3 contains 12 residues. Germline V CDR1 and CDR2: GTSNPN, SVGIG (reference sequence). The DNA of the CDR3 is TGTGCCTGTGAAGTACAGAACACTGAAGCTTTCTTT. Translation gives CACEVQNTEAFF.

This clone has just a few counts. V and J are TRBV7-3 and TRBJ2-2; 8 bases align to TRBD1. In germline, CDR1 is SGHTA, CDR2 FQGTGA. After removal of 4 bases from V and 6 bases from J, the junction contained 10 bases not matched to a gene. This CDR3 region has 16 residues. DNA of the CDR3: TGTGCCAGCAGCTCACGGACAGGGAAAGGTGCCGGGGAGCTGTTTTTT. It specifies CASSSRTGKGAGELFF.

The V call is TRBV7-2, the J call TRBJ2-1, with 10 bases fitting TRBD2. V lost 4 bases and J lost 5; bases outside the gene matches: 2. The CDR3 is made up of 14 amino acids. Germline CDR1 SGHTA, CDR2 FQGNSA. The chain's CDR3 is CASSSSGGDNEQFF. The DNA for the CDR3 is TGTGCCAGCAGCTCTAGCGGGGGTGACAATGAGCAGTTCTTC.

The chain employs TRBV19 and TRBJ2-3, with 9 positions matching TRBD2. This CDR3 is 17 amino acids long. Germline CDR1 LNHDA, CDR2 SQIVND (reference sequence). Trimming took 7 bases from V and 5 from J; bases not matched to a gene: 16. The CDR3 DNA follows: TGTGCCAGTATGAAATACCTAGGCGGGGGGGCCGAAGATACGCAGTATTTT. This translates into CASMKYLGGGAEDTQYF.

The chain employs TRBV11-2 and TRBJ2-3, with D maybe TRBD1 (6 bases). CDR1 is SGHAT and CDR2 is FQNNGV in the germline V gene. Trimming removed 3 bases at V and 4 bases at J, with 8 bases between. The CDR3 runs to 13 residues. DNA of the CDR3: TGTGCCAGCAGCTTTCAGGGGTCAGATACGCAGTATTTT. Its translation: CASSFQGSDTQYF.

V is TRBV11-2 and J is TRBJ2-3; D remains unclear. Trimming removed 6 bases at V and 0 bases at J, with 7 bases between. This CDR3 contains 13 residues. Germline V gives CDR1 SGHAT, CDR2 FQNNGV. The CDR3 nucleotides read TGTGCCAGCAGAACCACTAGCACAGATACGCAGTATTTT. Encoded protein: CASRTTSTDTQYF.

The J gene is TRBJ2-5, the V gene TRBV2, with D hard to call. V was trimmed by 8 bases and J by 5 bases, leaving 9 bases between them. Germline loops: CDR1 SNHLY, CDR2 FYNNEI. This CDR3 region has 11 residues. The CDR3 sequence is CASQQLETQYF. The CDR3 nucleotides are TGTGCCAGCCAACAGCTTGAGACCCAGTACTTC.

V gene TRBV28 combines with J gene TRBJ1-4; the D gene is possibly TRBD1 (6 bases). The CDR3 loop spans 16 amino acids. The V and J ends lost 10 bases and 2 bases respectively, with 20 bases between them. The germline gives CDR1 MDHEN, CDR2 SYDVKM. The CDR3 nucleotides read TGTGCCACCGTGAACAGGGTTTCACCCACTAATGAAAAACTGTTTTTT. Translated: CATVNRVSPTNEKLFF.

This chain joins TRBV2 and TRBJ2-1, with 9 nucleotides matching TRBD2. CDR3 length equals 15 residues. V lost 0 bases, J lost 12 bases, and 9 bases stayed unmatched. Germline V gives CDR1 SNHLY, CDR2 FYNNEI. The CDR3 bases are TGTGCCAGCAGTGAAGCTGGGCTAGCGGGGACGGGGCAGTTCTTC. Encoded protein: CASSEAGLAGTGQFF.

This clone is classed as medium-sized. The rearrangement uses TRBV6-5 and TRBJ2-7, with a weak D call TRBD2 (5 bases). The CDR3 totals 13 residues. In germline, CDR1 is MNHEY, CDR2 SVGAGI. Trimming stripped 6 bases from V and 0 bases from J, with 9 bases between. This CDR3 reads CASRHRDSYEQYF. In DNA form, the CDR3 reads TGTGCCAGCAGGCACCGGGACTCCTACGAGCAGTACTTC.

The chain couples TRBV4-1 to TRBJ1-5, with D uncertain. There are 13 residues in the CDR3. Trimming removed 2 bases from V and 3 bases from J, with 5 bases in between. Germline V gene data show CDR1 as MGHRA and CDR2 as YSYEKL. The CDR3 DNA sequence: TGCGCCAGCAGCCAACTCCCCAATCAGCCCCAGCATTTT. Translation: CASSQLPNQPQHF.